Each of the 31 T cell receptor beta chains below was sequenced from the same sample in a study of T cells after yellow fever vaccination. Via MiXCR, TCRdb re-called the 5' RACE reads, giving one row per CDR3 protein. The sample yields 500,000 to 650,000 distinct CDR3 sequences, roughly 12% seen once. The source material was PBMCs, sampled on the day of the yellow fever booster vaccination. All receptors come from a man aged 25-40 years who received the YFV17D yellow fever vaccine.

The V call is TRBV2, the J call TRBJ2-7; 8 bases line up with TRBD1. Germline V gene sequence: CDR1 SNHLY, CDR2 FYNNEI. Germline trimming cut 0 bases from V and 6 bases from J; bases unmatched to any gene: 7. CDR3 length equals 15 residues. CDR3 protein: CASSEAPRTGLEQYF. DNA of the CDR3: TGTGCCAGCAGTGAAGCGCCTAGGACAGGGCTCGAGCAGTACTTC.

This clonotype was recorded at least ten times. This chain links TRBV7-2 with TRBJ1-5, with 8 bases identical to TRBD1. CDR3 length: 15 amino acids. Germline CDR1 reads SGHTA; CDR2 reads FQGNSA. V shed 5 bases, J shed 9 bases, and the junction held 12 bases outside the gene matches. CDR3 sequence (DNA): TGTGCCAGCAGCCTGGACAGGGCATCGGTGAGGCCCCAGCATTTT. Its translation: CASSLDRASVRPQHF.

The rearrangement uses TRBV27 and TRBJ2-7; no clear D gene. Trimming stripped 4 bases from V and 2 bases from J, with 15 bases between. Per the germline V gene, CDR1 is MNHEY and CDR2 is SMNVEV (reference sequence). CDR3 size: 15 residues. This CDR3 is CASSSEHDTTYEQYF. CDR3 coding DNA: TGTGCCAGCAGTTCCGAGCACGATACCACCTACGAGCAGTACTTC.

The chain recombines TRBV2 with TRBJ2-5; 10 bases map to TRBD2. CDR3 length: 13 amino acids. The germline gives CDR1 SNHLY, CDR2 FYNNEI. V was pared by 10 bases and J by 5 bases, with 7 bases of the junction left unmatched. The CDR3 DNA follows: TGTGCCATTCATAGCGGGAGGATGGAGACCCAGTACTTC. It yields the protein CAIHSGRMETQYF.

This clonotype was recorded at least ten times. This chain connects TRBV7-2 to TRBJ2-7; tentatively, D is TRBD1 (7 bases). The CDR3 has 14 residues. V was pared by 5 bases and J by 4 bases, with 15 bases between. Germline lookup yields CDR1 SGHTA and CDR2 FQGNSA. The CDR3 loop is CASSPETGRYEQYF. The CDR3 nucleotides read TGTGCCAGCAGCCCCGAGACAGGGAGGTACGAGCAGTACTTC.

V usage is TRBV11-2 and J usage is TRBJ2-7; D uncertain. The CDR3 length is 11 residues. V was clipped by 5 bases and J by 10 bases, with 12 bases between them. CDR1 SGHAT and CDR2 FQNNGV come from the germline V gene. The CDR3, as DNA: TGTGCCAGCAGCCCTCAGGACCTCCAGTACTTC. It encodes CASSPQDLQYF.

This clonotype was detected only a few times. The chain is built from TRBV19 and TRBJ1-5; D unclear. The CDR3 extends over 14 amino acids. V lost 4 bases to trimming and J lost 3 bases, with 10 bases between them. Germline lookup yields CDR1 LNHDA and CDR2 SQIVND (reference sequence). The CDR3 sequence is CASSTLQDNQPQHF. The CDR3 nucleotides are TGTGCCAGTAGTACCCTCCAGGACAATCAGCCCCAGCATTTT.

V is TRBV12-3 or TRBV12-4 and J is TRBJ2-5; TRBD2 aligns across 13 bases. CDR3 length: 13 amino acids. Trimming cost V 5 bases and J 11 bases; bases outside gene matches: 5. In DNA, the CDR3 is TGTGCCAGCAGTCGGACTAGCGGGAGTTCTCAGTACTTC. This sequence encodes CASSRTSGSSQYF.

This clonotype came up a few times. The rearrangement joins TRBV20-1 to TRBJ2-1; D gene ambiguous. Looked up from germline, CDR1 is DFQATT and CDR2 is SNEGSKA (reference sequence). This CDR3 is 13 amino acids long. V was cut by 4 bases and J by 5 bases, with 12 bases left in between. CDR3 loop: CSAIEKVHNEQFF. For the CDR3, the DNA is TGCAGTGCTATTGAGAAGGTTCACAATGAGCAGTTCTTC.

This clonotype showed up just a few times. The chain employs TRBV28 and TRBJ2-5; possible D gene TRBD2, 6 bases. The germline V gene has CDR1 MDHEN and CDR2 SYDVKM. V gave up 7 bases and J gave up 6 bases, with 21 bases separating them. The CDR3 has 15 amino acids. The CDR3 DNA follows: TGTGCCAGCACCTCGTCGGGCGGGGCCAGCAAGACCCAGTACTTC. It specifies CASTSSGGASKTQYF.

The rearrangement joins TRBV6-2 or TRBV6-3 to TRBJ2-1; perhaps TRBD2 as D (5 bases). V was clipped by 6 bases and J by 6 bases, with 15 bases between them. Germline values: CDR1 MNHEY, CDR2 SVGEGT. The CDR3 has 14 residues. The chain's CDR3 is CASSPARASNEQFF. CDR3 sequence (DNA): TGTGCCAGCAGCCCCGCGAGGGCGAGCAATGAGCAGTTCTTC.

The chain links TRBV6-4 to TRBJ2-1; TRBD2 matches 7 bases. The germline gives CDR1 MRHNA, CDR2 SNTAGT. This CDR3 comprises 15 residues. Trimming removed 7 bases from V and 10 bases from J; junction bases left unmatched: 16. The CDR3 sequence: CASTKPGGTRGEQFF. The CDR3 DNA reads TGTGCCAGCACCAAGCCCGGGGGGACGCGGGGAGAGCAGTTCTTC.

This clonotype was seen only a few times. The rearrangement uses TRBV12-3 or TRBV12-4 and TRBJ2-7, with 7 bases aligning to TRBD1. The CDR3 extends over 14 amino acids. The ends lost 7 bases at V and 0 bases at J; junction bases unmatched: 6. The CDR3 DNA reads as TGTGCCAGCACCCTAGACAGGGTCTCCTACGAGCAGTACTTC. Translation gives CASTLDRVSYEQYF.

For the CDR3, the DNA is TGTGCCAGCAGCTTAGATGTATTAGGGGGCGAGCAGTACTTC. It is translated as CASSLDVLGGEQYF. V is TRBV11-2 and J is TRBJ2-7; D perhaps matches TRBD1 (6 bases). The V end lost 0 bases, the J end lost 6 bases, and 12 bases lay between the germline ends. The germline gives CDR1 SGHAT, CDR2 FQNNGV. The CDR3 is 14 residues long. Based on the CDR3 plus reference TRBV11-2 and TRBJ2-7, the full variable domain is EAGVAQSPRYKIIEKRQSVAFWCNPISGHATLYWYQQILGQGPKLLIQFQNNGVVDDSQLPKDRFSAERLKGVDSTLKIQPAKLEDSAVYLCASSLDVLGGEQYFGPGTRLTVT.

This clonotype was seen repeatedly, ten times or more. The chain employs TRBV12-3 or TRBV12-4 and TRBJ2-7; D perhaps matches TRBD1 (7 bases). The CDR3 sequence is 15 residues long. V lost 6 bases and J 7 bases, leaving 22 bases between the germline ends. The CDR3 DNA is TGTGCCAGCAGCCCAGGGGTAAACAGGGGAGGTGAGCAGTACTTC. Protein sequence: CASSPGVNRGGEQYF.

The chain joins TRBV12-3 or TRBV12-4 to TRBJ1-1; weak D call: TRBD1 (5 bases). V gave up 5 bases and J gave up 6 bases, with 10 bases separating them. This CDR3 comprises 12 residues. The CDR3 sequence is CASSPRGSEAFF. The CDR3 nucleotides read TGTGCCAGCAGTCCTCGGGGGTCTGAAGCTTTCTTT.

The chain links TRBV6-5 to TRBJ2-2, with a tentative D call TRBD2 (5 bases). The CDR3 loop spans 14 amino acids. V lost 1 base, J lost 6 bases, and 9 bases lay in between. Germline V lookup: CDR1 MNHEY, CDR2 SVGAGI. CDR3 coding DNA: TGTGCCAGCAGTTACTTGCCGAGGGCCGGGGAGCTGTTTTTT. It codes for CASSYLPRAGELFF.

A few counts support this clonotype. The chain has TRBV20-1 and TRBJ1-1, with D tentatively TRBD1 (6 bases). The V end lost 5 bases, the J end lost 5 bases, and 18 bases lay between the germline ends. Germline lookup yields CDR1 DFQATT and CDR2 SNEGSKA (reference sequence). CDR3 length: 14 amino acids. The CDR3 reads CSAGGQLGKTEAFF. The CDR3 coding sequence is TGCAGTGCTGGCGGACAGTTAGGAAAAACTGAAGCTTTCTTT.

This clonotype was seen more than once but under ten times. The CDR3 region is CASSFGGQPLSTGDEFF. The CDR3 coding sequence is TGTGCCAGCAGCTTCGGAGGGCAACCCCTATCGACAGGGGACGAGTTCTTC. The chain employs TRBV13 and TRBJ2-1; the match to TRBD1 covers 8 bases. The CDR3 has 17 residues. V lost 3 bases and J lost 14; bases outside the gene matches: 21. Germline assignment: CDR1 PRHDT and CDR2 FYEKMQ (reference sequence). Variable domain in full (rest from reference TRBV13 and TRBJ2-1): AAGVIQSPRHLIKEKRETATLKCYPIPRHDTVYWYQQGPGQDPQFLISFYEKMQSDKGSIPDRFSAQQFSDYHSELNMSSLELGDSALYFCASSFGGQPLSTGDEFFGPGTRLTVL.

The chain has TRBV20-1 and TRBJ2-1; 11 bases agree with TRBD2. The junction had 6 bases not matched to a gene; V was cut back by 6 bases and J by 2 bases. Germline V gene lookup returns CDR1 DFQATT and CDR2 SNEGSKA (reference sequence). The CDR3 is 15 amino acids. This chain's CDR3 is CSARALAGAYNEQFF. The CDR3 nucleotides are TGCAGTGCCCGAGCACTAGCGGGAGCCTACAATGAGCAGTTCTTC.

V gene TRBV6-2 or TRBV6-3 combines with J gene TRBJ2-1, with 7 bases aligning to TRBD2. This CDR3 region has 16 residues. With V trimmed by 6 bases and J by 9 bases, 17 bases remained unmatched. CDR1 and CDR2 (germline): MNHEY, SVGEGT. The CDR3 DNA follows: TGTGCCAGCAGAGATTTCGCCGGTTGGGGGGAGGGTGAGCAGTTCTTC. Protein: CASRDFAGWGEGEQFF.

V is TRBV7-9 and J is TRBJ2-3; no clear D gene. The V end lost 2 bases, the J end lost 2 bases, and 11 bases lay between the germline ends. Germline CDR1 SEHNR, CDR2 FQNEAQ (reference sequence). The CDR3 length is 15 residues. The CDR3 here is CASSLFGRFTDTQYF. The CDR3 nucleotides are TGTGCCAGCAGCTTATTTGGGCGGTTCACAGATACGCAGTATTTT.

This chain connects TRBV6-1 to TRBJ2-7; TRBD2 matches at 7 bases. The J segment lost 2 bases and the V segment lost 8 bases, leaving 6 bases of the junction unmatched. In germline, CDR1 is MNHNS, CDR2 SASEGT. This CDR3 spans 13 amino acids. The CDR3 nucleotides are TGTGCCAGCGGGCGCGGGAGCACCTACGAGCAGTACTTC. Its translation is CASGRGSTYEQYF.

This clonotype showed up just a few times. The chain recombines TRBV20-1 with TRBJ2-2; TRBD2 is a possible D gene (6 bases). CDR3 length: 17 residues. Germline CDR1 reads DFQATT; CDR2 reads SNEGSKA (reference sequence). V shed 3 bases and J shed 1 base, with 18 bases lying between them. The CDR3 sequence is CSASFRIGRRNTGELFF. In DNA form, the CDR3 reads TGCAGTGCTAGTTTTCGGATCGGGAGAAGGAACACCGGGGAGCTGTTTTTT.

This CDR3 is CSVSTGTLYGYTF. CDR3 DNA: TGCAGCGTGTCAACCGGGACGCTATATGGCTACACCTTC. This chain links TRBV29-1 with TRBJ1-2, with D possibly matching TRBD1 (5 bases). The CDR3 sequence is 13 residues long. Germline V CDR1 and CDR2: SQVTM, ANQGSEA. V was trimmed by 6 bases and J by 5 bases, leaving 16 bases between them. Drawing the rest from reference TRBV29-1 and TRBJ1-2, the complete variable domain is SAVISQKPSRDICQRGTSLTIQCQVDSQVTMMFWYRQQPGQSLTLIATANQGSEATYESGFVIDKFPISRPNLTFSTLTVSNMSPEDSSIYLCSVSTGTLYGYTFGSGTRLTVV.

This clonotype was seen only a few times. In DNA form, the CDR3 reads TGCAGTGCTAGTCCCGCTCTAGCGGGAGGGCAAGAGACCCAGTACTTC. This gives the protein CSASPALAGGQETQYF. This chain connects TRBV20-1 to TRBJ2-5; TRBD2 matches 12 bases. Per the germline V gene, CDR1 is DFQATT and CDR2 is SNEGSKA (reference sequence). With 3 bases clipped from V and 2 bases from J, the junction kept 7 bases outside the gene matches. The CDR3 length is 16 residues.

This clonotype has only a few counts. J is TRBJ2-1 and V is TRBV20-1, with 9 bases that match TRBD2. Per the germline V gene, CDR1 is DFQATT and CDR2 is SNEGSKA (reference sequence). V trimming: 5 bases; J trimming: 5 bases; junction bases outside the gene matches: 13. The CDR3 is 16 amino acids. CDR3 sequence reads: CSAATSGRSGNNEQFF. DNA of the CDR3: TGCAGTGCTGCGACTAGCGGCCGTTCAGGGAACAATGAGCAGTTCTTC.

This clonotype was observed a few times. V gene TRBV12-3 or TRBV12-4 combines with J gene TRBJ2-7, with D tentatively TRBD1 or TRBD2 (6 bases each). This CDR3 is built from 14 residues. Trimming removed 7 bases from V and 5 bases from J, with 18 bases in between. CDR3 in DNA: TGTGCCAGCACCCGGACGGGGGCAAAAGACGAGCAGTACTTC. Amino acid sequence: CASTRTGAKDEQYF.

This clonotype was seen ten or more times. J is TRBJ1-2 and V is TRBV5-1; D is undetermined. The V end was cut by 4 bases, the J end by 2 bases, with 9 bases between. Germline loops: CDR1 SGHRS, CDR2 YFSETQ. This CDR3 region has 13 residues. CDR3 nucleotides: TGCGCCAGCAGCCCATTGCAGAACTATGGCTACACCTTC. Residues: CASSPLQNYGYTF.

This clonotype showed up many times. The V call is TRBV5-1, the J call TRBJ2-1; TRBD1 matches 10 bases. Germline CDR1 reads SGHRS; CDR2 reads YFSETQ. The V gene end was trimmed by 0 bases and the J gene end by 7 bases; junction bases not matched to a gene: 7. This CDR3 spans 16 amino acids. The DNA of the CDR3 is TGCGCCAGCAGCTTGGAATGGGCGGGACAGGGGAATGAGCAGTTCTTC. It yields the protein CASSLEWAGQGNEQFF. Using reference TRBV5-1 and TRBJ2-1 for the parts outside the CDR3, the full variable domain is KAGVTQTPRYLIKTRGQQVTLSCSPISGHRSVSWYQQTPGQGLQFLFEYFSETQRNKGNFPGRFSGRQFSNSRSEMNVSTLELGDSALYLCASSLEWAGQGNEQFFGPGTRLTVL.

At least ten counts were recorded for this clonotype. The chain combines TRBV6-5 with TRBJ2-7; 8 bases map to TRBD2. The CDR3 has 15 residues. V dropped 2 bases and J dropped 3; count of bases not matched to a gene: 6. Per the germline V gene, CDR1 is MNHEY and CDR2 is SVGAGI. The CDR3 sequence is CASSYRGLGFYEQYF. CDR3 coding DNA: TGTGCCAGCAGTTACCGGGGACTAGGCTTCTACGAGCAGTACTTC.